The 29 T cell receptor beta chains below all came from one sample that was sequenced in a study of graft-versus-host responses after intestinal transplantation. Sequencing was performed with immunoSEQ multiplex PCR; in TCRdb, only in-frame clones are kept and a portion is missing. The sample holds roughly 81,000 clones, roughly 85% seen once. Their antigens remain unidentified. The material sequenced was unstimulated CD4+ T cells sorted from spleen or lymph node cells, taken before intestinal transplant. The receptors shown here come from a human donor who received an intestinal transplant.

This clone was seen a handful of times. This chain connects TRBV2 to TRBJ1-1; perhaps TRBD1 as D (5 bases). Trimming left V 2 bases short and J 4 bases short, with 14 bases between. This CDR3 comprises 15 residues. Germline lookup yields CDR1 SNHLY and CDR2 FYNNEI. The CDR3, as DNA: TGTGCCAGCAGTGAACAGGAGGGGATGGGCACTGAAGCTTTCTTT. It codes for CASSEQEGMGTEAFF.

The chain couples TRBV10-2 to TRBJ2-1, with 8 bases fitting TRBD2. The J segment lost 6 bases and the V segment lost 6 bases, leaving 7 bases of the junction unmatched. The CDR3 consists of 14 residues. CDR1 and CDR2 (germline): WSHSY, SAAADI. CDR3 residues: CASRESGRPNEQFF. The CDR3, as DNA: TGCGCCAGCAGAGAAAGCGGGAGACCCAATGAGCAGTTCTTC.

This clone was found a few times. The genes are TRBV5-1 and TRBJ2-7, with 7 positions matching TRBD1. The germline gives CDR1 SGHRS, CDR2 YFSETQ. The CDR3 has 12 amino acids. V lost 4 bases to trimming and J lost 6 bases; unmatched junction nucleotides: 4. CDR3 bases: TGCGCCAGCAGCCCGACAGGGAGCGAGCAGTACTTC. Translation: CASSPTGSEQYF.

The chain couples TRBV7-2 to TRBJ1-2; TRBD1 matches at 11 bases. The CDR3 is made up of 15 amino acids. V shed 2 bases, J shed 8 bases, and the junction held 7 bases outside the gene matches. Germline V gene data show CDR1 as SGHTA and CDR2 as FQGNSA. The CDR3 DNA reads TGTGCCAGCAGCTTATTTGGACAGGGGGCAGGAGGCTACACCTTC. Its translation is CASSLFGQGAGGYTF.

The gene calls are TRBV10-3 and TRBJ2-5, with 9 bases identical to TRBD2. The V and J ends lost 11 bases and 0 bases, in that order; junction bases with no gene match: 10. This CDR3 has 15 residues. Germline CDR1 reads ENHRY; CDR2 reads SYGVKD. In DNA form, the CDR3 reads TGTGCCGCAGGCGGTCTAGCGGGGAACCAAGAGACCCAGTACTTC. It is translated as CAAGGLAGNQETQYF.

The V gene is TRBV2, the J gene TRBJ2-7, with 7 nucleotides matching TRBD1. The CDR3 is made up of 13 amino acids. CDR1 and CDR2 from the germline V gene are SNHLY and FYNNEI. The V and J ends lost 6 bases and 2 bases, in that order; junction bases with no gene match: 4. The DNA for the CDR3 is TGTGCCAGCAGAATGACAGGGACCTACGAGCAGTACTTC. This sequence encodes CASRMTGTYEQYF.

V is TRBV5-1 and J is TRBJ2-1, with 10 bases matching TRBD1. CDR3 length: 14 amino acids. The V segment lost 4 bases and the J segment 5 bases; nucleotides outside the gene matches: 3. Germline CDR1 is SGHRS and CDR2 is YFSETQ. The CDR3 bases are TGCGCCAGCAGCCGACAGGGGGCGGACAATGAGCAGTTCTTC. Its translation: CASSRQGADNEQFF.

This clone was counted between two and nine times. The chain employs TRBV10-1 and TRBJ2-5, with 7 bases that match TRBD2. J was trimmed by 2 bases and V by 2 bases; bases with no gene match: 5. There are 15 residues in the CDR3. Looked up from germline, CDR1 is WNHNN and CDR2 is SYGVQD (reference sequence). The DNA for the CDR3 is TGCGCCAGCAGTGAGATCGCGCGGGGGCAAGAGACCCAGTACTTC. It translates to CASSEIARGQETQYF.

The chain uses TRBV5-6 and TRBJ2-1; 9 bases are shared with TRBD1. This CDR3 is built from 14 residues. CDR1 and CDR2 from the germline V gene are SGHDT and YYEEEE. With 0 bases clipped from V and 9 bases from J, the junction kept 4 bases outside the gene matches. The CDR3 reads CASSLVVTGGEQFF. The CDR3 DNA reads as TGTGCCAGCAGCTTGGTAGTGACAGGGGGTGAGCAGTTCTTC. The whole variable domain, remainder taken from reference TRBV5-6 and TRBJ2-1, is DAGVTQSPTHLIKTRGQQVTLRCSPKSGHDTVSWYQQALGQGPQFIFQYYEEEERQRGNFPDRFSGHQFPNYSSELNVNALLLGDSALYLCASSLVVTGGEQFFGPGTRLTVL.

This clone was counted a few times. The chain combines TRBV4-2 with TRBJ2-2; TRBD2 agrees at 10 bases. Germline V gene sequence: CDR1 LGHNA, CDR2 YNFKEQ. CDR3 length: 18 residues. The V segment lost 3 bases and the J segment 5 bases; nucleotides outside the gene matches: 12. The CDR3 coding sequence is TGTGCCAGCAGCCAGGAGGCCATAGCGGGGGGTTTTACCGGGGAGCTGTTTTTT. It codes for CASSQEAIAGGFTGELFF.

The chain has TRBV14 and TRBJ2-1, with no clear D. V lost 1 base and J lost 0, with 7 bases in between. The CDR3 is 15 residues long. Germline CDR1 reads SGHDN; CDR2 reads FVKESK. The CDR3 loop reads CASSQVPSSYNEQFF. Here the CDR3 DNA reads TGTGCCAGCAGCCAAGTGCCTAGCTCCTACAATGAGCAGTTCTTC.

The chain couples TRBV7-9 to TRBJ2-5; possibly TRBD2 for D (5 bases). The CDR3 consists of 14 residues. Trimming pared 5 bases from V and 10 bases from J, leaving 20 bases between. Per the germline V gene, CDR1 is SEHNR and CDR2 is FQNEAQ (reference sequence). CDR3 in amino acids: CASSPNPGLRGQYF. The CDR3 region has the DNA TGTGCCAGCAGCCCTAACCCCGGCCTCCGGGGCCAGTACTTC.

The V gene is TRBV4-3, the J gene TRBJ2-1; D gene uncertain. The CDR3 spans 16 residues. V was trimmed by 3 bases and J by 7 bases, leaving 19 bases between them. The germline V gene encodes CDR1 LGHNA and CDR2 YSLEER. Here the CDR3 DNA reads TGCGCCAGCAGCCATTTAGAGCGCCATCCCCCAAATGAGCAGTTCTTC. It encodes CASSHLERHPPNEQFF.

The chain has TRBV28 and TRBJ1-4, with 9 bases lining up with TRBD1. J was trimmed by 4 bases and V by 5 bases; bases with no gene match: 2. Germline V lookup: CDR1 MDHEN, CDR2 SYDVKM. The CDR3 covers 14 residues. DNA of the CDR3: TGTGCCAGCAGTCAGACAGGGGGTAATGAAAAACTGTTTTTT. Translating it yields CASSQTGGNEKLFF.

This chain connects TRBV5-6 to TRBJ1-5; D may be TRBD1 (5 bases). Trimming shortened V by 4 bases and J by 2 bases, and 16 bases separated the two germline ends. Germline loops: CDR1 SGHDT, CDR2 YYEEEE. This CDR3 has 16 residues. In nucleotides, the CDR3 is TGTGCCAGCAGCGGAACCCGGGACTTTGGCAATCAGCCCCAGCATTTT. Translation: CASSGTRDFGNQPQHF.

The gene calls are TRBV6-1 and TRBJ2-1, with D possibly matching TRBD1 (7 bases). V was clipped by 2 bases and J by 15 bases, with 20 bases between them. CDR3 size: 14 residues. Germline V gene data show CDR1 as MNHNS and CDR2 as SASEGT. The CDR3 DNA reads as TGTGCCAGCAGTGAATTTGGGAGACAGGGAGGTTGGTTCTTC. Encoded protein: CASSEFGRQGGWFF.

The rearrangement uses TRBV5-1 and TRBJ2-5; 8 positions match TRBD2. The germline gives CDR1 SGHRS, CDR2 YFSETQ. The CDR3 covers 13 residues. With V trimmed by 4 bases and J by 2 bases, 1 base remained unmatched. The CDR3 sequence: CASSREGQETQYF. CDR3 bases: TGCGCCAGCAGCCGGGAGGGGCAAGAGACCCAGTACTTC.

The chain's CDR3 is CASSNRQDSYEQYF. CDR3 nucleotide sequence: TGTGCCAGCAGCAACAGACAAGACTCCTACGAGCAGTACTTC. This chain uses TRBV7-9 with TRBJ2-7; D is uncertain. The CDR3 consists of 14 residues. V dropped 5 bases and J dropped 0 bases, with 11 bases sitting between them. CDR1 SEHNR and CDR2 FQNEAQ come from the germline V gene (reference sequence).

This clone came up once. The chain has TRBV5-1 and TRBJ2-5, with TRBD2 matching over 10 bases. The CDR3 totals 15 residues. V shed 4 bases, J shed 5 bases, and the junction held 8 bases outside the gene matches. Germline CDR1 is SGHRS and CDR2 is YFSETQ. In DNA form, the CDR3 reads TGCGCCAGCAGCGCGCTAGCGGGAGTTTGGGAGACCCAGTACTTC. It translates to CASSALAGVWETQYF. The variable domain in full, with the rest retrieved from reference TRBV5-1 and TRBJ2-5, is KAGVTQTPRYLIKTRGQQVTLSCSPISGHRSVSWYQQTPGQGLQFLFEYFSETQRNKGNFPGRFSGRQFSNSRSEMNVSTLELGDSALYLCASSALAGVWETQYFGPGTRLLVL.

This rearrangement joins TRBV6-1 to TRBJ2-3; D unclear. This CDR3 has 15 residues. Looked up from germline, CDR1 is MNHNS and CDR2 is SASEGT. The germline V and J ends were trimmed by 5 bases and 4 bases, with 16 bases remaining between them. The chain's CDR3 is CASSFLPSSSDTQYF. The CDR3 DNA follows: TGTGCCAGCAGTTTTCTCCCCTCCAGTTCAGATACGCAGTATTTT.

This rearrangement joins TRBV5-1 to TRBJ2-2; TRBD1 might be the D (8 bases). V lost 3 bases, J lost 5 bases, and 14 bases lay in between. This CDR3 is built from 15 residues. The V gene's germline CDR1 is SGHRS and CDR2 YFSETQ. The chain's CDR3 is CASSSGQGGTGELFF. CDR3 DNA sequence: TGCGCCAGCAGCTCCGGACAGGGAGGGACCGGGGAGCTGTTTTTT.

The chain employs TRBV29-1 and TRBJ2-5, with D possibly TRBD2 on 6 matching bases. V was clipped by 3 bases and J by 5 bases, with 13 bases between them. This CDR3 has 13 residues. Germline-derived CDR1 and CDR2 are SQVTM and ANQGSEA. The CDR3 is CSVDLEGRETQYF. The CDR3, as DNA: TGCAGCGTTGATCTGGAGGGCCGGGAGACCCAGTACTTC.

The V call is TRBV11-3, the J call TRBJ2-1; 14 positions match TRBD2. The CDR3 length is 19 residues. The germline gives CDR1 SGHNT, CDR2 YENEEA. V was pared by 4 bases and J by 4 bases, with 12 bases of the junction left unmatched. CDR3 nucleotides: TGTGCCAGCAGCTCGGGACTAGCGGGAGAAGGAGAAAGATACAATGAGCAGTTCTTC. Translated: CASSSGLAGEGERYNEQFF.

This clone came up once. The rearrangement joins TRBV4-1 to TRBJ2-1; 7 bases agree with TRBD1. CDR1 MGHRA and CDR2 YSYEKL come from the germline V gene. CDR3 size: 15 residues. The V segment lost 4 bases and the J segment 10 bases; nucleotides outside the gene matches: 13. CDR3 DNA: TGCGCCAGCAGCCCATCAGGGACAGCTCAAAGGGAGCAGTTCTTC. Translating it yields CASSPSGTAQREQFF.

The rearrangement uses TRBV18 and TRBJ2-7; tentatively, D is TRBD1 (5 bases). V was clipped by 3 bases and J by 4 bases, with 7 bases between them. CDR1 is KGHSH and CDR2 is LQKENI in the germline V gene. The CDR3 length is 12 residues. DNA for the CDR3: TGTGCCAGCTCACCGACAGTTTACGAGCAGTACTTC. This translates into CASSPTVYEQYF.

The chain employs TRBV6-1 and TRBJ1-5; 7 positions match TRBD1. Germline V lookup: CDR1 MNHNS, CDR2 SASEGT. Germline trimming cut 4 bases from V and 11 bases from J; bases unmatched to any gene: 5. The CDR3 covers 12 residues. CDR3 region: CASSVGQYAQHF. The CDR3 nucleotides read TGTGCCAGCAGTGTGGGACAGTATGCCCAGCATTTT.

The chain uses TRBV4-1 and TRBJ2-7; 8 nucleotides line up with TRBD1. The CDR3 spans 15 residues. The V gene end was trimmed by 2 bases and the J gene end by 2 bases; junction bases not matched to a gene: 5. Germline CDR1 reads MGHRA; CDR2 reads YSYEKL. CDR3 in amino acids: CASSQPTGGPYEQYF. CDR3 bases: TGCGCCAGCAGCCAACCAACAGGGGGTCCCTACGAGCAGTACTTC.

This clone was seen a handful of times. The rearrangement uses TRBV19 and TRBJ2-7, with D possibly being TRBD2 (7 bases). Germline V gene lookup returns CDR1 LNHDA and CDR2 SQIVND (reference sequence). V was cut by 5 bases and J by 7 bases, with 21 bases left in between. The CDR3 runs to 15 residues. As DNA, the CDR3 is TGTGCCAGTAGTGGAACATTGGGGGGGCCTAGGGAGCAGTACTTC. This encodes CASSGTLGGPREQYF.

The chain recombines TRBV18 with TRBJ2-7; 9 nucleotides agree with TRBD2. Germline lookup yields CDR1 KGHSH and CDR2 LQKENI. Germline trimming cut 6 bases from V and 4 bases from J; bases unmatched to any gene: 4. This CDR3 region has 13 residues. This CDR3 reads CASSSGRPYEQYF. Written as DNA, the CDR3 is TGTGCCAGCTCCAGCGGGAGGCCTTACGAGCAGTACTTC.